This paragraph covers one T cell receptor beta chain sequence. Its antigen target is currently unknown. No base quality information exists; no much larger clone differs at one position. The sample originates from a study of graft-versus-host responses after intestinal transplantation (dated by TCRdb to the early 2020s). About the full investigation: The transplants that recipients got were multivisceral, liver-intestinal, or isolated intestinal. Donor T cell macrochimerism was defined as a peak of at least 4% donor T cells among recipient peripheral blood mononuclear cells. All recipients received anti-thymocyte globulin induction followed by maintenance tacrolimus and steroids for around three years. Rather than going through the commercial service, samples from a few later patients were sequenced in-house on an Illumina MiSeq and processed with MiXCR. After intestinal transplantation, graft-versus-host and host-versus-graft alloreactive T cell clones were followed in the graft, circulation and bone marrow using bulk TCR-beta CDR3 sequencing. Alloreactive clones were identified by sequencing pre-transplant mixed lymphocyte reaction products and comparing them with unstimulated pre-transplant donor and recipient T cells. A cohort of about two dozen intestinal transplant recipients, including one retransplant, was enrolled, and a few patients lacking pretransplant specimens were excluded. Study-wide findings and limitations: Conclusions were limited by the relatively low number and heterogeneity of intestinal transplant patients. Early after transplant, peak levels of circulating GvH clones were associated with declines in HvG clones. GvH clones were found in recipient bone marrow, and some of the GvH clones appeared earlier in ileal mucosa or blood, which is consistent with an intestinal mucosal origin. In the allografts of patients with donor T cell macrochimerism, GvH to HvG T cell clonal ratios were high.

V trim: 4 bases; J trim: 0 bases; unmatched bases: 8. From the cysteine through the phenylalanine, the CDR3 covers 16 amino acids. The kept DNA is CDR3 alone, 48 bases in frame from the first base. The germline V gene encodes CDR1 MNHNS and CDR2 SASEGT. According to the study, the label for this sample's time point signals: cells obtained before transplantation from donor or recipient. CD3+CD4+ and CD3+CD8+ populations were FACS-sorted from unstimulated pre-transplant donor and recipient cells taken from spleen or lymph nodes. Libraries were built with the immunoSEQ multiplex PCR assay. For most patients, genomic DNA was isolated using the Qiagen DNeasy Blood and Tissue Kit and was shipped frozen to Adaptive Biotechnologies for TCR sequencing. Adaptive Biotechnologies carried out high-throughput TCR-beta CDR3 sequencing of genomic DNA for most patients. Turning to the authors' computational methods: Adaptive's ImmunoSEQ software supplied the TCR sequencing data for 18 patients, while MiXCR and VDJtools were used to process a few other patients. To correct CD4 versus CD8 sorting errors, any sequence found in both subsets at a frequency ratio below 5:1 was removed. CDR3 nucleotide sequences shared between donor and recipient were removed because their origin could not be assigned. At least 2-fold expansion over unstimulated cells and a minimum CFSE-low frequency of 0.002% (template counts) or 0.001% (read counts) were required for clones to be classified as alloreactive. Mappable clones were those detected in sequenced pre-transplant spleen, lymph node, or MLR CFSE-low populations of the donor or recipient. Cumulative frequency of alloreactive clones was calculated as a percentage of all sequences weighted by copy number. TCRdb obtained this table from immuneACCESS and retained in-frame rearrangements with V and J assigned. These tables miss some clones; where compared with another copy, unresolved V genes account for less than half of the shortfall, and the remainder is unexplained. The DNA was the basis for D and trimming; V, J and clone size are from that table. This sample comprises more than 70,000 clones, approximately 90% of them detected only once. Roughly 0.4% of the sample is taken by the ten largest.

The clonotype originates from a human donor who was the organ donor for an intestinal transplant. The chain employs TRBV6-1 and TRBJ1-1; 7 junctional bases match TRBD1. The source was unstimulated CD8+ T cells sorted from spleen or lymph node cells, collected before transplant. At the DNA level, the sequence is TGTGCCAGCAGTGCCCAGGGACAGTCCATGAACACTGAAGCTTTCTTT. Its translation is CASSAQGQSMNTEAFF.